This T cell receptor beta chain was retrieved from a study of blood T cell repertoires in COVID-19. Study summary: Acute and convalescent COVID-19 samples came from the United States, Italy and Spain. PBMCs, B-cell-depleted T cells, or T cells provided the cDNA or gDNA that made up the material.

As processed by the authors: Estimates of nucleated cell counts were drawn from the amplification of reference gene primers. The data were produced by immunoSEQ multiplex PCR, yet TCRdb's version contains in-frame clones alone and is incomplete. V, J and clone size reflect that table, while D and trimming were determined from the DNA. This repertoire shows 150,000 to 200,000 clones, roughly 80% found once; its top ten account for 17%. CDR3 length: 17 amino acids. The germline V gene has CDR1 SGHAT and CDR2 FQNNGV. With 5 bases clipped from V and 8 bases from J, the junction kept 13 bases outside the gene matches.

Sample: peripheral blood. The TCR comes from a man between 60 and 70 years old with active or convalescent COVID-19. The gene calls are TRBV11-2 and TRBJ2-1, with TRBD2 matching 12 bases. CDR3 region: CASSPSPTSGRRDEQFF. The CDR3 DNA is TGTGCCAGCAGCCCCTCACCCACTAGCGGGAGGAGAGATGAGCAGTTCTTC.